These 27 T cell receptor beta chains originate from one sample sequenced in a study of T cell changes during pregnancy in multiple sclerosis. This table comes from immunoSEQ multiplex PCR, and its TCRdb copy is limited to in-frame clones, with some not included. The sample has about 46,000 clones; approximately 90% are singletons. Sequencing was performed on CD8+ T cells from peripheral blood mononuclear cells, taken in the second trimester of pregnancy. These receptors were collected from a female donor with multiple sclerosis, enrolled in a pregnancy study.

The V gene is TRBV5-5, the J gene TRBJ2-3; the match to TRBD1 covers 9 bases. Trimming took 4 bases from V and 2 from J; bases not matched to a gene: 8. CDR1 and CDR2 from the germline V gene are SGHKS and YYEKEE (reference sequence). The CDR3 extends over 16 amino acids. In DNA, the CDR3 is TGTGCCAGCAGCAGCCCGGGACAGGGACTCACAGATACGCAGTATTTT. The encoded protein is CASSSPGQGLTDTQYF.

The genes are TRBV6-5 and TRBJ1-1; D is uncertain. This CDR3 spans 16 amino acids. Germline lookup yields CDR1 MNHEY and CDR2 SVGAGI. V was pared by 4 bases and J by 3 bases, with 18 bases between. The CDR3 is CASSFPGSGKDTEAFF. The CDR3 nucleotides are TGTGCCAGCAGTTTTCCGGGCTCCGGGAAGGACACTGAAGCTTTCTTT.

This rearrangement joins TRBV4-3 to TRBJ1-1; D gene unclear. CDR1 and CDR2 from the germline V gene are LGHNA and YSLEER. This CDR3 is 14 amino acids long. Trimming pared 1 base from V and 5 bases from J, leaving 11 bases between. Here the CDR3 reads CASSQGFEGTEAFF. DNA for the CDR3: TGCGCCAGCAGCCAAGGGTTCGAGGGAACTGAAGCTTTCTTT.

This clone has a single count. The V gene is TRBV6-6, the J gene TRBJ1-1; D gene unclear. The CDR3 length is 11 residues. Trimming shortened V by 6 bases and J by 8 bases, and 10 bases separated the two germline ends. Germline CDR1 and CDR2: MNHNY and SVGAGI (reference sequence). CDR3 sequence: CASSTVQEAFF. The CDR3 DNA is TGTGCCAGCAGCACCGTGCAGGAAGCTTTCTTT.

This clone was detected only once. V gene TRBV6-1 combines with J gene TRBJ1-2, with TRBD1 as a possible D gene (6 bases). The V gene's germline CDR1 is MNHNS and CDR2 SASEGT. This CDR3 is built from 16 residues. The germline V and J ends were trimmed by 4 bases and 5 bases, with 20 bases remaining between them. The CDR3 sequence is CASSGLLTGLRYGYTF. The CDR3 bases are TGTGCCAGCAGTGGACTTCTGACAGGTCTTCGATATGGCTACACCTTC.

The chain combines TRBV7-8 with TRBJ2-7; 13 bases are a match to TRBD2. Germline V lookup: CDR1 SGHVS, CDR2 FQNEAQ. CDR3 length equals 17 residues. The trim removed 5 bases at V and 0 bases at J, leaving 7 bases unmatched. The CDR3 nucleotides read TGTGCCAGCAGCGGTCGGACTAGCGGGGGTAGCTCCTACGAGCAGTACTTC. This translates into CASSGRTSGGSSYEQYF.

In its sample, this clone was seen once. The chain uses TRBV11-2 and TRBJ1-3; maybe TRBD1 (5 bases). V was trimmed by 4 bases and J by 4 bases, leaving 17 bases between them. Per the germline V gene, CDR1 is SGHAT and CDR2 is FQNNGV. The CDR3 sequence is 16 residues long. CDR3 in amino acids: CASSSSLPGPGNTIYF. The CDR3 region has the DNA TGTGCCAGCAGCTCCTCCCTCCCAGGGCCCGGAAACACCATATATTTT.

The V and J genes are TRBV29-1 and TRBJ1-1; D perhaps matches TRBD1 (5 bases). The V gene lost 3 bases and the J gene lost 11 bases, with 13 bases spanning the gap. CDR3 length equals 11 residues. Germline V gene lookup returns CDR1 SQVTM and CDR2 ANQGSEA. CDR3 nucleotides: TGCAGCGTTGATTCTAAGGGGATGGCTTTCTTT. It encodes CSVDSKGMAFF.

The rearrangement uses TRBV27 and TRBJ1-1; D gene unclear. This CDR3 region has 13 residues. V dropped 5 bases and J dropped 5 bases, with 12 bases sitting between them. Germline V gene data show CDR1 as MNHEY and CDR2 as SMNVEV (reference sequence). CDR3 DNA sequence: TGTGCCAGCAGTGAGGCGACGCTGACTGAAGCTTTCTTT. Its translation: CASSEATLTEAFF.

The genes are TRBV6-5 and TRBJ2-1, with D perhaps TRBD2 (5 bases). The length of the CDR3 is 14 residues. CDR1 and CDR2 (germline): MNHEY, SVGAGI. Trimming took off 6 bases at V and 7 bases at J, with 16 bases between the two ends. CDR3 protein: CASSLLLGSNEQFF. The CDR3 nucleotides read TGTGCCAGCAGCTTACTCCTAGGGAGTAATGAGCAGTTCTTC.

As regards this clone: This specimen includes other DNA sequences encoding the same CDR3. This chain connects TRBV6-5 to TRBJ2-7, with D possibly TRBD1 on 5 matching bases. CDR1 and CDR2 from the germline V gene are MNHEY and SVGAGI. The CDR3 runs to 13 residues. Between the trimmed V and J ends, which lost 0 bases and 3 bases, there was a span of 6 bases. CDR3 DNA: TGTGCCAGCAGTTACTCTGACAGCTACGAGCAGTACTTC. Translating it yields CASSYSDSYEQYF.

The chain has TRBV27 and TRBJ2-5, with 8 bases aligning to TRBD2. V lost 2 bases and J lost 1; bases outside the gene matches: 6. The CDR3 loop spans 16 amino acids. Germline V gives CDR1 MNHEY, CDR2 SMNVEV (reference sequence). CDR3 in DNA: TGTGCCAGCAGTTTACGGGGACTAGTTCCCCAAGAGACCCAGTACTTC. This encodes CASSLRGLVPQETQYF.

This chain links TRBV9 with TRBJ1-2, with 10 bases matching TRBD1. J was trimmed by 8 bases and V by 3 bases; bases with no gene match: 16. Germline CDR1 is SGDLS and CDR2 is YYNGEE. The CDR3 has 17 amino acids. The CDR3: CASSDGPTGGEVDGYTF. For the CDR3, the DNA is TGTGCCAGCAGCGACGGGCCGACAGGGGGCGAGGTCGACGGCTACACCTTC.

The rearrangement links TRBV7-6 to TRBJ2-7; 8 nucleotides align to TRBD1. Germline-derived CDR1 and CDR2 are SGHVS and FNYEAQ. CDR3 length: 14 residues. With V trimmed by 2 bases and J by 3 bases, 3 bases remained unmatched. The chain's CDR3 is CASSLIDRGYEQYF. The DNA for the CDR3 is TGTGCCAGCAGCTTAATCGACAGGGGCTACGAGCAGTACTTC.

This chain links TRBV2 with TRBJ2-7, with a weak D call TRBD1 (6 bases). Germline CDR1 and CDR2: SNHLY and FYNNEI. The CDR3 contains 14 residues. V was pared by 3 bases and J by 6 bases, with 15 bases between. The CDR3 sequence is CASSDSQGEFEQYF. The CDR3 DNA reads as TGTGCCAGCAGTGACTCACAGGGAGAGTTCGAGCAGTACTTC.

The rearrangement uses TRBV19 and TRBJ1-2; 7 bases agree with TRBD1. V trimming: 1 base; J trimming: 4 bases; junction bases outside the gene matches: 12. The germline gives CDR1 LNHDA, CDR2 SQIVND (reference sequence). This CDR3 has 17 residues. In nucleotides, the CDR3 is TGTGCCAGTAGTATAGCCTGGGACAGAGGAAACCTCTATGGCTACACCTTC. Protein: CASSIAWDRGNLYGYTF.

This clone was observed a handful of times. The J gene is TRBJ1-4, the V gene TRBV10-1, with D unresolved. CDR1 and CDR2 from the germline V gene are WNHNN and SYGVQD (reference sequence). This CDR3 contains 11 residues. V dropped 4 bases and J dropped 7 bases, with 4 bases sitting between them. CDR3 protein: CASSGREKLFF. The CDR3, as DNA: TGCGCCAGCAGTGGTCGTGAAAAACTGTTTTTT.

The chain is built from TRBV6-1 and TRBJ2-7; D is uncertain. Deletions cut 0 bases from V and 3 bases from J, with 9 bases between. This CDR3 contains 14 residues. Germline loops: CDR1 MNHNS, CDR2 SASEGT. The CDR3 DNA follows: TGTGCCAGCAGTGAAGCGCTGGGCAGCTACGAGCAGTACTTC. Amino acid sequence: CASSEALGSYEQYF.

J is TRBJ2-7 and V is TRBV4-1; 8 bases are shared with TRBD2. The V and J ends lost 0 bases and 5 bases, in that order; junction bases with no gene match: 9. Per the germline V gene, CDR1 is MGHRA and CDR2 is YSYEKL. This CDR3 has 16 residues. DNA for the CDR3: TGCGCCAGCAGCCAAGAGAGCGGGGGTATACCACACGAGCAGTACTTC. Translated: CASSQESGGIPHEQYF.

The rearrangement links TRBV4-1 to TRBJ2-2, with 10 positions matching TRBD1. The CDR3 extends over 16 amino acids. V shed 5 bases and J 4 bases; nucleotides not matched to a gene: 7. Germline-derived CDR1 and CDR2 are MGHRA and YSYEKL. The CDR3 loop reads CASSDGTGAATGELFF. The CDR3 DNA reads as TGCGCCAGCAGCGACGGGACAGGGGCAGCCACCGGGGAGCTGTTTTTT.

The gene calls are TRBV19 and TRBJ1-2; 7 bases match TRBD1. V gave up 9 bases and J gave up 0 bases; unmatched junction bases: 16. Germline assignment: CDR1 LNHDA and CDR2 SQIVND (reference sequence). CDR3 size: 17 residues. The CDR3 DNA is TGTGCCAGCGATCCTTTTGGGGACAGTCCCGCTAACTATGGCTACACCTTC. Amino acids: CASDPFGDSPANYGYTF.

The V gene is TRBV4-1, the J gene TRBJ2-7, with D tentatively TRBD2 (6 bases). Germline loops: CDR1 MGHRA, CDR2 YSYEKL. The CDR3 has 14 amino acids. Trimming shortened V by 3 bases and J by 2 bases, and 11 bases separated the two germline ends. The CDR3 spells CASSHTSGAYEQYF. The CDR3 DNA sequence: TGCGCCAGCAGCCATACATCGGGAGCCTACGAGCAGTACTTC.

The CDR3 DNA reads as TGTGCTAGTGGCCCCTTCGGGCCCCCGGGAGGCTACACCTTC. It codes for CASGPFGPPGGYTF. V gene TRBV12-5 combines with J gene TRBJ1-2; no clear D. The V gene's germline CDR1 is LGHNT and CDR2 FRNRAP. V was trimmed by 6 bases and J by 8 bases, leaving 19 bases between them. The CDR3 runs to 14 residues. Complete variable domain (other parts from reference TRBV12-5 and TRBJ1-2): DARVTQTPRHKVTEMGQEVTMRCQPILGHNTVFWYRQTMMQGLELLAYFRNRAPLDDSGMPKDRFSAEMPDATLATLKIQPSEPRDSAVYFCASGPFGPPGGYTFGSGTRLTVV.

J is TRBJ1-2 and V is TRBV9; possible D gene TRBD1, 5 bases. The germline V gene encodes CDR1 SGDLS and CDR2 YYNGEE. The CDR3 spans 14 residues. V shed 0 bases and J shed 5 bases, with 11 bases lying between them. The CDR3, as DNA: TGTGCCAGCAGCGTAGGCAGGGCGGGGTATGGCTACACCTTC. Protein: CASSVGRAGYGYTF. Combining the CDR3 with reference TRBV9 and TRBJ1-2 gives the whole variable domain DSGVTQTPKHLITATGQRVTLRCSPRSGDLSVYWYQQSLDQGLQFLIQYYNGEERAKGNILERFSAQQFPDLHSELNLSSLELGDSALYFCASSVGRAGYGYTFGSGTRLTVV.

The chain links TRBV7-9 to TRBJ1-1; 7 positions match TRBD1. From germline, CDR1 is SEHNR and CDR2 FQNEAQ (reference sequence). V shed 0 bases, J shed 5 bases, and the junction held 9 bases outside the gene matches. The CDR3 sequence is 16 residues long. The CDR3: CASSLAQQGLGTEAFF. CDR3 DNA: TGTGCCAGCAGCTTAGCCCAACAGGGGTTGGGGACTGAAGCTTTCTTT.

The rearrangement uses TRBV7-2 and TRBJ1-2; TRBD1 is a possible D gene (5 bases). There are 15 residues in the CDR3. V was clipped by 5 bases and J by 0 bases, with 13 bases between them. Germline assignment: CDR1 SGHTA and CDR2 FQGNSA. Written as DNA, the CDR3 is TGTGCCAGCAGCCCCTCAGGACAACCTAACTATGGCTACACCTTC. The encoded protein is CASSPSGQPNYGYTF.

Only a few counts were recorded for this clone. The J gene is TRBJ1-1, the V gene TRBV6-5; D unclear. V lost 0 bases, J lost 6 bases, and 14 bases lay in between. Germline V gives CDR1 MNHEY, CDR2 SVGAGI. CDR3 length equals 15 residues. CDR3: CASSYSAEGAAEAFF. The CDR3, as DNA: TGTGCCAGCAGTTACTCGGCGGAGGGCGCCGCTGAAGCTTTCTTT.